The rows below give T cell receptor beta chains drawn from one sample of a study of CD8 T cells in ankylosing spondylitis. TCRdb recomputed calls from the 5' RACE reads with MiXCR, one row per CDR3 protein. The repertoire includes more than 400,000 distinct CDR3 sequences, roughly 5.2% of them detected once, and roughly 3.5% sits in the top ten. What was sequenced was blood, either unsorted or a sorted T cell fraction (not recorded which). These TCRs come from a male donor with ankylosing spondylitis. The CDR3 runs from the conserved cysteine through the conserved F or W. Fields, in order: D gene, clone size, J gene, V gene, CDR3 DNA, CDR3 protein. A D gene is named only where the DNA matches it firmly. Clone size is shown for a subset of rows, as once, few, many or a class of expanded clone.

d_gene: TRBD1
abundance: many
j_gene: TRBJ1-6
v_gene: TRBV29-1
CDR3nt: TGCAGCGCCGGGACAGTCGAAAATTCACCCCTCCACTTT
CDR3aa: CSAGTVENSPLHF

d_gene: TRBD2
abundance: many
j_gene: TRBJ2-5
v_gene: TRBV6-1
CDR3nt: TGTGCCAGCAGTCGAAGCGGGGCCAACTACATCTTCCAAGAGACCCAGTACTTC
CDR3aa: CASSRSGANYIFQETQYF

d_gene: TRBD2
abundance: many
j_gene: TRBJ2-7
v_gene: TRBV5-1
CDR3nt: TGCGCCAGCGGGATCCAGGGAGGGCGATACGAGCAGTACTTC
CDR3aa: CASGIQGGRYEQYF

d_gene: .
abundance: many
j_gene: TRBJ2-1
v_gene: TRBV24-1
CDR3nt: TGTGCCACCAGTGACATAGAGCGGGCTACCTACAATGAGCAGTTCTTC
CDR3aa: CATSDIERATYNEQFF

d_gene: .
abundance: many
j_gene: TRBJ2-5
v_gene: TRBV5-1
CDR3nt: TGCGCCAGCAGCTTGCTTCGGCTTGGGGGAGAGACCCAGTACTTC
CDR3aa: CASSLLRLGGETQYF

d_gene: TRBD2
abundance: .
j_gene: TRBJ2-5
v_gene: TRBV5-5
CDR3nt: TGTGCCAGCAGCTTGGGGAGCGGGAGGGCCTGGGAGACCCAGTACTTC
CDR3aa: CASSLGSGRAWETQYF

d_gene: TRBD2
abundance: .
j_gene: TRBJ2-3
v_gene: TRBV7-2
CDR3nt: TGTGCCAGCAGCTTAGCGAGTAGCGGGTTCGAGGGTACGCAGTATTTT
CDR3aa: CASSLASSGFEGTQYF

d_gene: .
abundance: many
j_gene: TRBJ1-1
v_gene: TRBV3-1
CDR3nt: TGTGCCAGCAGCCAAGATCTTCCCGGATACACTGAAGCTTTCTTT
CDR3aa: CASSQDLPGYTEAFF

d_gene: .
abundance: many
j_gene: TRBJ2-5
v_gene: TRBV5-1
CDR3nt: TGCGCCAGCAGCCCCAGCCCGGGGTGGCAAGAGACCCAGTACTTC
CDR3aa: CASSPSPGWQETQYF

d_gene: .
abundance: many
j_gene: TRBJ1-1
v_gene: TRBV20-1
CDR3nt: TGCAGTGCTAGAGCCCCGCGGATGAACACTGAAGCTTTCTTT
CDR3aa: CSARAPRMNTEAFF

d_gene: .
abundance: many
j_gene: TRBJ2-7
v_gene: TRBV20-1
CDR3nt: TGCAGTGCCGAAACTGGGGACGAGCAGTACTTC
CDR3aa: CSAETGDEQYF

d_gene: .
abundance: many
j_gene: TRBJ2-3
v_gene: TRBV4-2
CDR3nt: TGTGCCAGCAGCCAAGTGTCCTCCCGCGGGGCTAGCACAGATACGCAGTATTTT
CDR3aa: CASSQVSSRGASTDTQYF

d_gene: .
abundance: many
j_gene: TRBJ1-4
v_gene: TRBV5-1
CDR3nt: TGCGCCAGCAGCTTGGTGGGGGCAACGGAAAAACTGTTTTTT
CDR3aa: CASSLVGATEKLFF

d_gene: .
abundance: few
j_gene: TRBJ1-5
v_gene: TRBV6-1
CDR3nt: TGTGCCAGCAGTGAAGATCGGGGGGGAGGGCACCAGCCCCAGCATTTT
CDR3aa: CASSEDRGGGHQPQHF

d_gene: .
abundance: many
j_gene: TRBJ2-4
v_gene: TRBV7-9
CDR3nt: TGTGCCAGCACCGCCCCCGTAGCCAAAAACATTCAGTACTTC
CDR3aa: CASTAPVAKNIQYF

d_gene: .
abundance: many
j_gene: TRBJ1-2
v_gene: TRBV4-3
CDR3nt: TGCGCCAGCAGCCAAGAGCCAGATTTTATGGGGGGCTACACCTTC
CDR3aa: CASSQEPDFMGGYTF

d_gene: .
abundance: few
j_gene: TRBJ2-1
v_gene: TRBV20-1
CDR3nt: TGCAGTGCTAGACCAAACTACCGAGGGGGATCCTACAATGAGCAGTTCTTC
CDR3aa: CSARPNYRGGSYNEQFF

d_gene: .
abundance: many
j_gene: TRBJ2-1
v_gene: TRBV20-1
CDR3nt: TGCAGTGCTGAAAGGGTGGGTGAGCAGTTCTTC
CDR3aa: CSAERVGEQFF

d_gene: .
abundance: many
j_gene: TRBJ1-1
v_gene: TRBV9
CDR3nt: TGTGCCAGCAGCGTAGAAGGGCGAAAGACAGCTGAAGCTTTCTTT
CDR3aa: CASSVEGRKTAEAFF

d_gene: TRBD1
abundance: many
j_gene: TRBJ1-2
v_gene: TRBV12-3/TRBV12-4
CDR3nt: TGTGCCAGCAGTCCGCACCTAGGGGGCTACTATGGCTACACCTTC
CDR3aa: CASSPHLGGYYGYTF

d_gene: .
abundance: many
j_gene: TRBJ1-4
v_gene: TRBV5-1
CDR3nt: TGCGCCAGCAGCTTGGGCGGCCCAAATGAAAAACTGTTTTTT
CDR3aa: CASSLGGPNEKLFF

d_gene: .
abundance: many
j_gene: TRBJ1-5
v_gene: TRBV7-7
CDR3nt: TGTGCTAGCAGCTTAGACGCCAGTCAGCCCCAGCATTTT
CDR3aa: CASSLDASQPQHF

d_gene: .
abundance: many
j_gene: TRBJ2-2
v_gene: TRBV6-5
CDR3nt: TGTGCCAGCAGTTACTCTGCGTCGGGCACCGGGGAGCTGTTTTTT
CDR3aa: CASSYSASGTGELFF

d_gene: TRBD1
abundance: .
j_gene: TRBJ1-2
v_gene: TRBV11-2
CDR3nt: TGTGCCAGCAGCTTGCAGGGGGGCCCAGCTAACTATGGCTACACCTTC
CDR3aa: CASSLQGGPANYGYTF

d_gene: .
abundance: .
j_gene: TRBJ2-1
v_gene: TRBV18
CDR3nt: TGTGCCAGCTCACCAACAGGGGAGCAGTTCTTC
CDR3aa: CASSPTGEQFF

d_gene: .
abundance: many
j_gene: TRBJ2-7
v_gene: TRBV7-3
CDR3nt: TGTGCCAGCAGCTGGACCGGGCCGTACGAGCAGTACTTC
CDR3aa: CASSWTGPYEQYF

d_gene: .
abundance: .
j_gene: TRBJ2-2
v_gene: TRBV3-1
CDR3nt: TGTGCCAGCAGCCAAGAGGGGAACACCGGGGAGCTGTTTTTT
CDR3aa: CASSQEGNTGELFF

d_gene: TRBD2
abundance: many
j_gene: TRBJ2-5
v_gene: TRBV5-1
CDR3nt: TGCGCCAGCAGCCCCGGACTAGCGGGAGGTTTGGAGACCCAGTACTTC
CDR3aa: CASSPGLAGGLETQYF

d_gene: .
abundance: many
j_gene: TRBJ1-1
v_gene: TRBV7-2
CDR3nt: TGTGCCAGCAGCTTTTACGGCATGAACACTGAAGCTTTCTTT
CDR3aa: CASSFYGMNTEAFF

d_gene: .
abundance: many
j_gene: TRBJ2-5
v_gene: TRBV7-3
CDR3nt: TGTGCCAGCAGCCGCATTAAACGGGACATCTCAGAGACCCAGTACTTC
CDR3aa: CASSRIKRDISETQYF

d_gene: .
abundance: many
j_gene: TRBJ2-7
v_gene: TRBV27
CDR3nt: TGTGCCAGCAGCCGGGACTCAGAGCTATACGAGCAGTACTTC
CDR3aa: CASSRDSELYEQYF

d_gene: .
abundance: many
j_gene: TRBJ2-3
v_gene: TRBV12-3/TRBV12-4
CDR3nt: TGTGCCAGCAAAGGGGCAGATACGCAGTATTTT
CDR3aa: CASKGADTQYF

d_gene: .
abundance: few
j_gene: TRBJ1-2
v_gene: TRBV20-1
CDR3nt: TGCAGTGCTAGGACAGCGTCGAGGGTCTATGGCTACACCTTC
CDR3aa: CSARTASRVYGYTF

d_gene: TRBD2
abundance: many
j_gene: TRBJ2-5
v_gene: TRBV20-1
CDR3nt: TGCAGTGCTAGAGTAGCGGGGGGCACGGAGACCCAGTACTTC
CDR3aa: CSARVAGGTETQYF

d_gene: .
abundance: few
j_gene: TRBJ2-7
v_gene: TRBV2
CDR3nt: TGTGCCAGCAGTGAGCCTAACAGGTACTACGAGCAGTACTTC
CDR3aa: CASSEPNRYYEQYF

d_gene: .
abundance: .
j_gene: TRBJ2-1
v_gene: TRBV28
CDR3nt: TGTGCCAGCAGCCGGGATCTATATTACAATGAGCAGTTCTTC
CDR3aa: CASSRDLYYNEQFF

d_gene: TRBD2
abundance: .
j_gene: TRBJ2-3
v_gene: TRBV20-1
CDR3nt: TGCAGTGCTAGAGATAGTTGGAGCGGGGGCACAGATACGCAGTATTTT
CDR3aa: CSARDSWSGGTDTQYF

d_gene: .
abundance: many
j_gene: TRBJ2-1
v_gene: TRBV7-2
CDR3nt: TGTGCCAGCAGCTTATCGGCCATTTATGATGAGCAGTTCTTC
CDR3aa: CASSLSAIYDEQFF

d_gene: .
abundance: many
j_gene: TRBJ2-7
v_gene: TRBV10-1
CDR3nt: TGCGCCAGCAGTGAGGGCCTCTCCTACGAGCAGTACTTC
CDR3aa: CASSEGLSYEQYF

d_gene: .
abundance: many
j_gene: TRBJ1-3
v_gene: TRBV20-1
CDR3nt: TGCAGTGCTAGAGATACCACCATATATTTT
CDR3aa: CSARDTTIYF

d_gene: .
abundance: many
j_gene: TRBJ1-3
v_gene: TRBV6-1
CDR3nt: TGTGCCAGCAGCTGGGAGCCGACTGGAAACACCATATATTTT
CDR3aa: CASSWEPTGNTIYF

d_gene: TRBD2
abundance: many
j_gene: TRBJ2-1
v_gene: TRBV29-1
CDR3nt: TGCAGCGTATTAGCGGGTTCGGTCTACAATGAGCAGTTCTTC
CDR3aa: CSVLAGSVYNEQFF

d_gene: TRBD1
abundance: many
j_gene: TRBJ2-7
v_gene: TRBV5-4
CDR3nt: TGTGCCAGCAGCTTTTTCGACAGGGGTGGAGAGCAGTACTTC
CDR3aa: CASSFFDRGGEQYF

d_gene: .
abundance: .
j_gene: TRBJ2-4
v_gene: TRBV6-2/TRBV6-3
CDR3nt: TGTGCCAGCAGATCTACAGGGTCCAAAAACATTCAGTACTTC
CDR3aa: CASRSTGSKNIQYF

d_gene: .
abundance: many
j_gene: TRBJ1-5
v_gene: TRBV27
CDR3nt: TGTGCCAGCAGTCAGGGGTCTAGGCAGCCCCAGCATTTT
CDR3aa: CASSQGSRQPQHF

d_gene: TRBD1
abundance: many
j_gene: TRBJ2-3
v_gene: TRBV30
CDR3nt: TGTGCCTGGAGCGAAGGGACAGATGGAGATACGCAGTATTTT
CDR3aa: CAWSEGTDGDTQYF

d_gene: .
abundance: many
j_gene: TRBJ2-5
v_gene: TRBV20-1
CDR3nt: TGCAGTGCTAGAGATTCGGCCTATCGAGAGACCCAGTACTTC
CDR3aa: CSARDSAYRETQYF

d_gene: TRBD2
abundance: many
j_gene: TRBJ2-2
v_gene: TRBV10-3
CDR3nt: TGTGCCATCAACCCTAGCGGGAGGAACACCGGGGAGCTGTTTTTT
CDR3aa: CAINPSGRNTGELFF

d_gene: TRBD1
abundance: .
j_gene: TRBJ1-2
v_gene: TRBV5-1
CDR3nt: TGCGCCAGCAGCTTGGTCCGGACAGGGTATGGCTACACCTTC
CDR3aa: CASSLVRTGYGYTF

d_gene: .
abundance: many
j_gene: TRBJ1-5
v_gene: TRBV6-1
CDR3nt: TGTGCCAGCAGTGGGACAGCAAATCAGCCCCAGCATTTT
CDR3aa: CASSGTANQPQHF

d_gene: .
abundance: many
j_gene: TRBJ1-6
v_gene: TRBV9
CDR3nt: TGTGCCAGCAACAGGGAATTTGGTTCACCCCTCCACTTT
CDR3aa: CASNREFGSPLHF

d_gene: .
abundance: many
j_gene: TRBJ1-1
v_gene: TRBV12-3/TRBV12-4
CDR3nt: TGTGCCAGCAGTTTTGCCGAGATGAACACTGAAGCTTTCTTT
CDR3aa: CASSFAEMNTEAFF

d_gene: .
abundance: many
j_gene: TRBJ2-5
v_gene: TRBV12-3/TRBV12-4
CDR3nt: TGTGCCAGCAGTTTGAGAGCGAAAGAGACCCAGTACTTC
CDR3aa: CASSLRAKETQYF

d_gene: .
abundance: many
j_gene: TRBJ1-2
v_gene: TRBV20-1
CDR3nt: TGCAGTGCTAGAGATCCTAACAGGGTCCAATGGGGCTACACCTTC
CDR3aa: CSARDPNRVQWGYTF

d_gene: .
abundance: many
j_gene: TRBJ2-1
v_gene: TRBV7-2
CDR3nt: TGTGCCAGCAGCTTAGCCTTACCCAGTGAGCAGTTCTTC
CDR3aa: CASSLALPSEQFF

d_gene: .
abundance: many
j_gene: TRBJ2-5
v_gene: TRBV6-5
CDR3nt: TGTGCCAGCAGTTACTTCGGGGCCCAAGAGACCCAGTACTTC
CDR3aa: CASSYFGAQETQYF

d_gene: TRBD2
abundance: many
j_gene: TRBJ2-7
v_gene: TRBV7-2
CDR3nt: TGTGCCAGCAGCTTAATAGCGGGCTCCTACGAGCAGTACTTC
CDR3aa: CASSLIAGSYEQYF

d_gene: TRBD1
abundance: many
j_gene: TRBJ1-1
v_gene: TRBV4-3
CDR3nt: TGCGCCAGCAGCCACGAACAGGGGAGCACTGAAGCTTTCTTT
CDR3aa: CASSHEQGSTEAFF

d_gene: .
abundance: many
j_gene: TRBJ1-1
v_gene: TRBV6-1
CDR3nt: TGTGCCAGCAGCCACGAAGGACGGGGACTAGAAGCTTTCTTT
CDR3aa: CASSHEGRGLEAFF

d_gene: .
abundance: many
j_gene: TRBJ1-6
v_gene: TRBV12-3/TRBV12-4
CDR3nt: TGTGCCAGCAGTTTAGAAACGAGCTATAATTCACCCCTCCACTTT
CDR3aa: CASSLETSYNSPLHF